This T cell receptor (beta chain) is from a study of blood T cell repertoires in COVID-19. Study context: Sources were T cells, B-cell-depleted T cells, or PBMCs; the material itself was cDNA or gDNA.

The CDR3 runs to 17 residues. The V gene end was trimmed by 2 bases and the J gene end by 7 bases; junction bases not matched to a gene: 11. CDR1 is LNHDA and CDR2 is SQIVND in the germline V gene (reference sequence). Authors' processing steps: Reference gene primer amplification gave nucleated cell count estimates. Profiling relied on immunoSEQ multiplex PCR, and the TCRdb table lists in-frame clones only, not all of them. That table furnishes V, J and clone size, whereas the DNA furnished D and trimming. The sample yields some 260,000 clones, 70% to 85% seen once. The clonotype comes from a woman older than 75 with active or convalescent COVID-19. Input material: peripheral blood. The chain employs TRBV19 and TRBJ1-2; 12 bases map to TRBD1. Here the CDR3 reads CASSISAGTGGAFGYTF. CDR3 in DNA: TGTGCCAGTAGTATATCAGCCGGGACAGGGGGCGCTTTTGGCTACACCTTC.